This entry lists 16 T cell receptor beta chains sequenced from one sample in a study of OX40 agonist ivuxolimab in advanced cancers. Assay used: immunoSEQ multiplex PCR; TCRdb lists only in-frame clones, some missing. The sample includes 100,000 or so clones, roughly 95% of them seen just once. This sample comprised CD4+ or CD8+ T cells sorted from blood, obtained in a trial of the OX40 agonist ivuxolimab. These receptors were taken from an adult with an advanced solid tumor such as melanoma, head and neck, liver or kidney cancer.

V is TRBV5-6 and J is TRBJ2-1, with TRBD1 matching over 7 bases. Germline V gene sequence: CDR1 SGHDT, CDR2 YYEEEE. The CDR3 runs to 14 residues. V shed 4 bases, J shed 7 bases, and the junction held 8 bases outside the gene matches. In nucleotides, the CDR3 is TGTGCCAGCAGCCCGACAGGGCGGGTAAATGAGCAGTTCTTC. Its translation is CASSPTGRVNEQFF.

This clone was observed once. CDR3 nucleotide sequence: TGTGCCAGCAGCGTAGCTTCAAAAGTAGGGACCCGTGCGGCCAATGAGCAGTTCTTC. Translated: CASSVASKVGTRAANEQFF. The chain has TRBV9 and TRBJ2-1; tentatively, D is TRBD1 or TRBD2 (5 bases each). The CDR3 is 19 amino acids. Trimming pared 0 bases from V and 6 bases from J, leaving 25 bases between. Per germline, CDR1 SGDLS and CDR2 YYNGEE.

This chain's CDR3 is CASSLTPRGGGQGYTEAFF. In nucleotides, the CDR3 is TGCGCCAGCAGCTTGACCCCTCGGGGTGGGGGACAGGGGTACACTGAAGCTTTCTTT. The chain carries TRBV5-1 and TRBJ1-1; TRBD1 aligns across 10 bases. J gave up 3 bases and V 1 base, and 15 bases lay outside the gene matches. Germline V gene sequence: CDR1 SGHRS, CDR2 YFSETQ. The CDR3 is made up of 19 amino acids.

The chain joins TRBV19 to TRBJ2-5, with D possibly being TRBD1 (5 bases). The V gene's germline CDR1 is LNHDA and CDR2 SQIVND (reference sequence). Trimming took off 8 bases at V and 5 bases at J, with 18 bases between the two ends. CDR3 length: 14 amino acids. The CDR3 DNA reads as TGTGCCAGTCAGGGCAGGGCACGACTGGAGACCCAGTACTTC. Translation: CASQGRARLETQYF.

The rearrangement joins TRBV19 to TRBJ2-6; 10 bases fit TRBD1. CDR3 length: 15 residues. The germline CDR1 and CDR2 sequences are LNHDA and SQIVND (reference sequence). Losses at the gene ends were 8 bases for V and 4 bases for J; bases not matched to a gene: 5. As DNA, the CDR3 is TGTGCCAGTGAGGGACAGGGGTCGGGGGCCAACGTCCTGACTTTC. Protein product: CASEGQGSGANVLTF.

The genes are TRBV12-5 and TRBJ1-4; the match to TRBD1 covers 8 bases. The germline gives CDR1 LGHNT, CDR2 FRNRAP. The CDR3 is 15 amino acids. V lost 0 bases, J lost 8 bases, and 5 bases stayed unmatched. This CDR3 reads CASGLVRTGREKLFF. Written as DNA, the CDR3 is TGTGCTAGTGGTTTGGTGCGGACAGGGCGGGAAAAACTGTTTTTT.

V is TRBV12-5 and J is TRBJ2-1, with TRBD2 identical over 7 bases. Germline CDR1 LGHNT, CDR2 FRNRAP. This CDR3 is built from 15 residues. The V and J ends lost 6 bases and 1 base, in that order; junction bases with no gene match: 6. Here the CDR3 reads CASGGGLTSYNEQFF. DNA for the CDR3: TGTGCTAGTGGCGGGGGACTAACTTCCTACAATGAGCAGTTCTTC.

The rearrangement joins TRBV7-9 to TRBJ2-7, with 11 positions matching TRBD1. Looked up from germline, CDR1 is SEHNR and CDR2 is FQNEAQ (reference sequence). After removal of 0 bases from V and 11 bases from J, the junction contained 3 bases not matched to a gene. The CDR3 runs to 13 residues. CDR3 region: CASSLARDRGKYF. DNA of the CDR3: TGTGCCAGCAGCTTAGCCCGGGACAGGGGGAAGTACTTC.

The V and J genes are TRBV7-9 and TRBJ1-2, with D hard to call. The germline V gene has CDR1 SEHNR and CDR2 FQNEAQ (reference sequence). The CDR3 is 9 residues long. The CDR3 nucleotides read TGTGCTGGAGTGGATGGCTACACCTTC. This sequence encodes CAGVDGYTF.

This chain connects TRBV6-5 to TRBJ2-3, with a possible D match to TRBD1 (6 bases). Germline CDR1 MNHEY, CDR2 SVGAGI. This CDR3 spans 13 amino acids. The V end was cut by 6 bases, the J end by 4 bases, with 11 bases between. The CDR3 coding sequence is TGTGCCAGCAGACAGGGCAGTCCAGATACGCAGTATTTT. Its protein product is CASRQGSPDTQYF.

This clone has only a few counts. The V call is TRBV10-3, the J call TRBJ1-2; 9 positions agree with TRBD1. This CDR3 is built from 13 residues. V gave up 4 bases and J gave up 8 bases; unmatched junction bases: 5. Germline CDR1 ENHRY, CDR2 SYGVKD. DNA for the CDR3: TGTGCCATCAGTGGACAGGGGGAGGCCGGCTACACCTTC. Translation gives CAISGQGEAGYTF.

CDR3 in DNA: TGTGCCATCAGTGAGCCCCGGACAGATACGCAGTATTTT. It codes for CAISEPRTDTQYF. The chain uses TRBV10-3 and TRBJ2-3; D remains unclear. Trimming took 2 bases from V and 3 from J, leaving 6 bases between them. The CDR3 contains 13 residues. Germline values: CDR1 ENHRY, CDR2 SYGVKD.

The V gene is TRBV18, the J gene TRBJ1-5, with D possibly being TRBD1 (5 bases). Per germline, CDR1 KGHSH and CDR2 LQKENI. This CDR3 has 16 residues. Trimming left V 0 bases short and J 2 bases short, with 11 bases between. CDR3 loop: CASSPPVRARNQPQHF. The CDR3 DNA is TGTGCCAGCTCACCACCGGTCAGGGCTCGCAATCAGCCCCAGCATTTT.

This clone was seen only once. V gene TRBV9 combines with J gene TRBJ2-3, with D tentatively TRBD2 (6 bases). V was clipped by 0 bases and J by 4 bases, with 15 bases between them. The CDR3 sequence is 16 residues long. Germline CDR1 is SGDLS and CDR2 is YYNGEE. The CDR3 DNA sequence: TGTGCCAGCAGCGTAGGTGTGGGAGGCCCCCCAGATACGCAGTATTTT. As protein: CASSVGVGGPPDTQYF.

DNA of the CDR3: TGTGCCAGCAGCTTAGTTACCGGGGAGCTGTTTTTT. Protein: CASSLVTGELFF. The chain is built from TRBV7-9 and TRBJ2-2, with D uncertain. The CDR3 has 12 residues. V lost 1 base, J lost 5 bases, and 2 bases lay in between. Looked up from germline, CDR1 is SEHNR and CDR2 is FQNEAQ (reference sequence).

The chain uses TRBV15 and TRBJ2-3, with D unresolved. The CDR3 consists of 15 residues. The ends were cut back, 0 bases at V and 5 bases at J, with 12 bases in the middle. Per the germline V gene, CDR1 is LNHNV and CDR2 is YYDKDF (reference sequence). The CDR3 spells CATSRDWKVKDTQYF. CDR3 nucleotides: TGTGCCACCAGCAGAGATTGGAAGGTTAAAGATACGCAGTATTTT. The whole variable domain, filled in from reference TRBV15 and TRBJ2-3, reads DAMVIQNPRYQVTQFGKPVTLSCSQTLNHNVMYWYQQKSSQAPKLLFHYYDKDFNNEADTPDNFQSRRPNTSFCFLDIRSPGLGDTAMYLCATSRDWKVKDTQYFGPGTRLTVL.